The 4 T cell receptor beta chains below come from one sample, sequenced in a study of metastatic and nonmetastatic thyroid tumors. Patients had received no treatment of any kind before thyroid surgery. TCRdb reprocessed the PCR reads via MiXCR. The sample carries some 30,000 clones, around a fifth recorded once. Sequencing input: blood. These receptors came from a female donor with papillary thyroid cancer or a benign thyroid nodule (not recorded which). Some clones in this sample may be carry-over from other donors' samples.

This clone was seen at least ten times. The DNA for the CDR3 is TGTGCCAGCTCACTACGGGACACCGAGGGGGAGCAGTACTTC. This codes for CASSLRDTEGEQYF. The chain couples TRBV18 to TRBJ2-7; D might be TRBD1 (6 bases). The V end was cut by 4 bases, the J end by 7 bases, with 17 bases between. In germline, CDR1 is KGHSH, CDR2 LQKENI. This CDR3 comprises 14 residues.

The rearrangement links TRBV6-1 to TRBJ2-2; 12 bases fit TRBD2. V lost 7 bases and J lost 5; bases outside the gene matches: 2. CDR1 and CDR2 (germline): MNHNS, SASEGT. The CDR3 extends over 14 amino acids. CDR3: CASTTSGRTGELFF. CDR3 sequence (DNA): TGTGCCAGCACTACTAGCGGGAGGACCGGGGAGCTGTTTTTT.

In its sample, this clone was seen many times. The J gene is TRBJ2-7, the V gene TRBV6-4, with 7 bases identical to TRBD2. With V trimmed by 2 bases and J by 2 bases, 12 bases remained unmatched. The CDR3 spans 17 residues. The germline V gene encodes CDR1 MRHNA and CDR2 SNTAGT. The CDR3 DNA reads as TGTGCCAGCAGTGACACCGCCCCCCTAAGCGGGGCCTACGAGCAGTACTTC. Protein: CASSDTAPLSGAYEQYF.

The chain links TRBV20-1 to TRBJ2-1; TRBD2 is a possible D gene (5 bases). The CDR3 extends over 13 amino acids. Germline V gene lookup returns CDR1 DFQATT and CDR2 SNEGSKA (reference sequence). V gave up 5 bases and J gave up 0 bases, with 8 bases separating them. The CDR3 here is CSAGGSSYNEQFF. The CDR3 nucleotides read TGCAGTGCTGGTGGGAGCTCCTACAATGAGCAGTTCTTC.